This is a list of T cell receptor beta chains from one sample in a study of T cells in tuberculosis. Generated by immunoSEQ multiplex PCR, the TCRdb table keeps only in-frame clones and is missing some. The sample shows 35,000 to 50,000 clones, around 94% of them seen only once. The sequencing input was PBMCs. The receptors here all came from a donor aged 10-30 years with latent tuberculosis or without tuberculosis infection. Some clones in this sample may be carry-over from other donors' samples. Both conserved end residues are part of each CDR3. The D gene is left open where the match is weak. Some rows mark clone size as missing; the rest say once, few, many or name a class of expanded clone.

len: 16
abundance: .
j_gene: TRBJ1-2
v_gene: TRBV27
d_gene: TRBD1
CDR3nt: TGTGCCAGCAGTTTCCGCGGGACAGGGGGCAACTATGGCTACACCTTC
CDR3aa: CASSFRGTGGNYGYTF

len: 13
abundance: .
j_gene: TRBJ2-5
v_gene: TRBV4-3
d_gene: .
CDR3nt: TGCGCCAGCAGCCAAGATCGGCAAGAGACCCAGTACTTC
CDR3aa: CASSQDRQETQYF

len: 12
abundance: .
j_gene: TRBJ2-1
v_gene: TRBV27
d_gene: TRBD2
CDR3nt: TGTGCCAGCGGGGACTACTACAATGAGCAGTTCTTC
CDR3aa: CASGDYYNEQFF

len: 16
abundance: .
j_gene: TRBJ2-5
v_gene: TRBV4-3
d_gene: TRBD2
CDR3nt: TGCGCCAGCAGCTCCACCGGGACTAGCGGGAGTGAGACCCAGTACTTC
CDR3aa: CASSSTGTSGSETQYF

len: 13
abundance: .
j_gene: TRBJ2-5
v_gene: TRBV28
d_gene: .
CDR3nt: TGTGCCAGCAGTCTATGGTGGAGGGAGACCCAGTACTTC
CDR3aa: CASSLWWRETQYF

len: 16
abundance: .
j_gene: TRBJ2-6
v_gene: TRBV19
d_gene: TRBD1
CDR3nt: TGTGCCAGTAGTAGACTGACAGGGTCTGGGGCCAACGTCCTGACTTTC
CDR3aa: CASSRLTGSGANVLTF

len: 15
abundance: .
j_gene: TRBJ2-7
v_gene: TRBV6-1
d_gene: .
CDR3nt: TGTGCCAGCAGTAAACAGGTCCTTTGGACCTACGAGCAGTACTTC
CDR3aa: CASSKQVLWTYEQYF

len: 16
abundance: .
j_gene: TRBJ1-5
v_gene: TRBV5-1
d_gene: .
CDR3nt: TGCGCCAGCAGCTTGGGGACACAAATAAGCAATCAGCCCCAGCATTTT
CDR3aa: CASSLGTQISNQPQHF

len: 12
abundance: .
j_gene: TRBJ2-5
v_gene: TRBV29-1
d_gene: .
CDR3nt: TGCAGCGTTGAACCAGACTTGGAGACCCAGTACTTC
CDR3aa: CSVEPDLETQYF

len: 16
abundance: .
j_gene: TRBJ2-1
v_gene: TRBV4-3
d_gene: TRBD1
CDR3nt: TGCGCCAGCAGCCACCCACAGGGGCTAGGCGGCAATGAGCAGTTCTTC
CDR3aa: CASSHPQGLGGNEQFF

len: 15
abundance: .
j_gene: TRBJ2-7
v_gene: TRBV7-2
d_gene: .
CDR3nt: TGTGCCAGCAGCTTAGCTAGCGGCCGACCCTACGAGCAGTACTTC
CDR3aa: CASSLASGRPYEQYF

len: 17
abundance: .
j_gene: TRBJ1-1
v_gene: TRBV28
d_gene: TRBD1
CDR3nt: TGTGCCAGCAGCCTCGGACAGGGGATCCTCATGAACACTGAAGCTTTCTTT
CDR3aa: CASSLGQGILMNTEAFF

len: 13
abundance: .
j_gene: TRBJ2-7
v_gene: TRBV28
d_gene: .
CDR3nt: TGTGCCAGCAGGGGGGGGCCGTCCTACGAGCAGTACTTC
CDR3aa: CASRGGPSYEQYF

len: 18
abundance: .
j_gene: TRBJ1-5
v_gene: TRBV10-3
d_gene: TRBD1
CDR3nt: TGTGCCATCAGCTCGGGACAGATTCGCAGTAATAGCAATCAGCCCCAGCATTTT
CDR3aa: CAISSGQIRSNSNQPQHF

len: 16
abundance: .
j_gene: TRBJ2-1
v_gene: TRBV7-3
d_gene: .
CDR3nt: TGTGCCAGCAGCTCCACGACCGGGCCCCCGGGGAATGAGCAGTTCTTC
CDR3aa: CASSSTTGPPGNEQFF

len: 11
abundance: .
j_gene: TRBJ2-7
v_gene: TRBV20-1
d_gene: .
CDR3nt: TGCAGTGCTAGAGACAGTTTGGAGCAGTACTTC
CDR3aa: CSARDSLEQYF

len: 14
abundance: .
j_gene: TRBJ1-3
v_gene: TRBV6-1
d_gene: TRBD1
CDR3nt: TGTGCCAGCAGTGATAGTTACAGGGGGAACACCATATATTTT
CDR3aa: CASSDSYRGNTIYF

len: 16
abundance: .
j_gene: TRBJ2-7
v_gene: TRBV28
d_gene: .
CDR3nt: TGTGCCAGCAGTCCTCCGGAACCGGGACATCACTACGAGCAGTACTTC
CDR3aa: CASSPPEPGHHYEQYF

len: 14
abundance: .
j_gene: TRBJ2-1
v_gene: TRBV28
d_gene: .
CDR3nt: TGTGCCAGCAGTCCGCACTGGACTCCGGATGAGCAGTTCTTC
CDR3aa: CASSPHWTPDEQFF

len: 15
abundance: .
j_gene: TRBJ2-1
v_gene: TRBV5-6
d_gene: .
CDR3nt: TGTGCCAGCAGCCTGCGACTCAAAACTTACAATGAGCAGTTCTTC
CDR3aa: CASSLRLKTYNEQFF

len: 18
abundance: .
j_gene: TRBJ2-3
v_gene: TRBV9
d_gene: TRBD2
CDR3nt: TGTGCCAGCAGCCCGACTATACTAGCGGGAGGGCCAGGAGATACGCAGTATTTT
CDR3aa: CASSPTILAGGPGDTQYF

len: 15
abundance: .
j_gene: TRBJ1-2
v_gene: TRBV7-9
d_gene: TRBD1
CDR3nt: TGTGCCAGCAGAAGAACCGGGACAGAGAACTATGGCTACACCTTC
CDR3aa: CASRRTGTENYGYTF

len: 15
abundance: .
j_gene: TRBJ1-4
v_gene: TRBV6-5
d_gene: .
CDR3nt: TGTGCCAGCAGTTACCAGGGACACTTTAATGAAAAACTGTTTTTT
CDR3aa: CASSYQGHFNEKLFF

len: 17
abundance: .
j_gene: TRBJ1-1
v_gene: TRBV5-1
d_gene: TRBD1
CDR3nt: TGCGCCAGCAGCCGGGAGGGACAGGGGGCCCCGAACACTGAAGCTTTCTTT
CDR3aa: CASSREGQGAPNTEAFF

len: 14
abundance: .
j_gene: TRBJ1-1
v_gene: TRBV29-1
d_gene: .
CDR3nt: TGCAGCGTTGTTAAACAGGGCATGAACACTGAAGCTTTCTTT
CDR3aa: CSVVKQGMNTEAFF

len: 13
abundance: once
j_gene: TRBJ2-3
v_gene: TRBV27
d_gene: .
CDR3nt: TGTGCCAGCATAAGGCTCGGGACAGATACGCAGTATTTT
CDR3aa: CASIRLGTDTQYF

len: 15
abundance: .
j_gene: TRBJ2-2
v_gene: TRBV11-3
d_gene: TRBD2
CDR3nt: TGTGCCAGCAGTTCCGGGACTAGCTCCACCGGGGAGCTGTTTTTT
CDR3aa: CASSSGTSSTGELFF

len: 20
abundance: once
j_gene: TRBJ2-1
v_gene: TRBV4-3
d_gene: TRBD2
CDR3nt: TGCGCCAGCAGCCAACGGACTAGCGGGAGACTCAGCCCCTCCTACAATGAGCAGTTCTTC
CDR3aa: CASSQRTSGRLSPSYNEQFF

len: 16
abundance: .
j_gene: TRBJ2-3
v_gene: TRBV30
d_gene: .
CDR3nt: TGTGCCTGGAGGGGGTTACCGGGAAGGGGCACAGATACGCAGTATTTT
CDR3aa: CAWRGLPGRGTDTQYF

len: 15
abundance: .
j_gene: TRBJ1-1
v_gene: TRBV5-1
d_gene: .
CDR3nt: TGCGCCAGCAGCTTGGAGTGGCAATTGAACACTGAAGCTTTCTTT
CDR3aa: CASSLEWQLNTEAFF

len: 17
abundance: .
j_gene: TRBJ1-2
v_gene: TRBV4-3
d_gene: .
CDR3nt: TGCGCCAGCAGCCAAGATAGGGGGATCGGGACGTCTCACGGCTACACCTTC
CDR3aa: CASSQDRGIGTSHGYTF

len: 13
abundance: once
j_gene: TRBJ2-2
v_gene: TRBV28
d_gene: .
CDR3nt: TGTGCCAGCAGCCGGACATACCGCGGGGAGCTGTTTTTT
CDR3aa: CASSRTYRGELFF

len: 15
abundance: .
j_gene: TRBJ2-1
v_gene: TRBV7-2
d_gene: .
CDR3nt: TGTGCCAGCAGCTTTAAGGGGGGGCGGGACACTGAGCAGTTCTTC
CDR3aa: CASSFKGGRDTEQFF

len: 15
abundance: .
j_gene: TRBJ2-1
v_gene: TRBV7-2
d_gene: TRBD2
CDR3nt: TGTGCCAGCAGCTTTGCTAGCGGGCCCTACAATGAGCAGTTCTTC
CDR3aa: CASSFASGPYNEQFF

len: 14
abundance: .
j_gene: TRBJ2-1
v_gene: TRBV9
d_gene: TRBD2
CDR3nt: TGTGCCAGCAGCGCCGGACTAGCTTATAATGAGCAGTTCTTC
CDR3aa: CASSAGLAYNEQFF

len: 16
abundance: .
j_gene: TRBJ2-1
v_gene: TRBV27
d_gene: .
CDR3nt: TGTGCCAGCAGTTTGCACAAGAAGGACAGCCACAATGAGCAGTTCTTC
CDR3aa: CASSLHKKDSHNEQFF

len: 14
abundance: once
j_gene: TRBJ2-7
v_gene: TRBV6-1
d_gene: .
CDR3nt: TGTGCCAGCAGTGAATCCAGGGTTCTCTACGAGCAGTACTTC
CDR3aa: CASSESRVLYEQYF